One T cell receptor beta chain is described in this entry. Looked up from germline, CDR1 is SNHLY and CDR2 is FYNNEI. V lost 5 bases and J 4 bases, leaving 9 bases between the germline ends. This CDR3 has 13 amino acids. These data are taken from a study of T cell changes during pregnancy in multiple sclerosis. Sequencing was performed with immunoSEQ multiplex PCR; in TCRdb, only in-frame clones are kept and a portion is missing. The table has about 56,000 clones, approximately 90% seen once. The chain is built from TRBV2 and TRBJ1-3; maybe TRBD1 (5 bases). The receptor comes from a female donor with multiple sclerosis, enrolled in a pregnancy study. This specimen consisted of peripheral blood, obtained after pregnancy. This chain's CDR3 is CASSSDIGNTIYF. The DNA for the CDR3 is TGTGCCAGCAGTTCGGACATAGGAAACACCATATATTTT.